This T cell receptor beta chain was captured by sequencing in a study of blood T cells in healthy people across ages (dated by TCRdb to the mid-2010s). Background on the whole study: In model experiments, template switching captured about one uniquely barcoded TCR beta cDNA molecule for every two T cells. Using deep sequencing normalized with unique cDNA molecular identifiers, the study measured how TCR beta repertoire diversity changes with age. The donors were divided into four age groups: young (average around 17 years), middle-aged (approximately 39), aged (around 59) and long-lived (roughly 88). Donors of different ages were randomly distributed across sequencing lanes to avoid experimental bias. The study analyzed two additional independent replicas of 1 million unique cDNA reads from the same blood draw for two donors, one aged 18 to 30 and one aged 80 or older.

Donors were a few dozen systemically healthy Caucasian individuals from Russia aged roughly 6 to 90 years. Each donor gave roughly 11 milliliters of peripheral blood, drawn into EDTA-treated Vacutainer tubes. Ficoll-Paque density-gradient centrifugation was used to isolate PBMCs, with at least 7 million per sample. Trizol reagent was used to extract total RNA from PBMCs, with at least 5 micrograms per sample. For every donor, an aliquot of PBMCs went through flow cytometry to measure the percentages of naive CD45RAhigh/CD27high T cells. Beyond this particular receptor, the publication reports: There was a strong correlation between observed TCR beta diversity and the percentage of naive T cells measured by flow cytometry. Bulk unsorted PBMC profiling prevented conclusive comparison of naive and antigen-experienced compartments. As age increased, observed TCR beta diversity per million T cells dropped in a roughly linear way, and a significant reduction was already evident by age 40. Estimates of total diversity based on one million sequenced T cells were considered lower bounds and underestimates. Compared with the aged group, more naive CD4+ T cells, fewer expanded clones and increased TCR diversity were shown by the long-lived group, suggesting age selection. Donor CMV infection status was unknown, potentially confounding age-related changes in expanded clonotypes.

This clonotype was counted a few times. Its antigen is still unknown. No base quality values were provided; no much bigger clone lies one nucleotide off. The CDR3 contains 13 residues, cysteine and phenylalanine counted. This entry keeps only the CDR3 DNA: 39 bases, framed from base 1. The junction shows trimming of 2 bases on V and 2 bases on J, plus 6 bases between the germline ends. Receptors were amplified or captured by 5' RACE. A second 7 to 11 cycle PCR used a sample-barcoded 5' primer and a J-beta primer mix. A template-switch 5' adaptor carrying 12 random nucleotides introduced a unique molecular identifier onto each TCR beta cDNA molecule. Each sample yielded at least 3 million CDR3-containing paired-end reads. First-strand cDNA was synthesized from all RNA with the Mint cDNA synthesis kit, primed by a TRBC-specific oligonucleotide. Following uracil-DNA glycosylase treatment, a first 18-cycle PCR with universal primers M1SS and BC2_uni_R was performed on all cDNA. The study's own analysis went as follows. For normalization, 1 million high-quality reads, each with a distinct molecular identifier, were randomly selected from each sample. Instead of being binned into consensus sequences, reads that shared molecular identifiers were thrown out. MiTCR, set to a Q25 quality threshold and the strictest error-elimination algorithm, was used for CDR3 identification, clonotype clustering and error correction. A nonparametric unseen species model with Euler transformation was used to estimate lower-bound total TCR beta diversity. TCRdb cleaned the public reads at Q25 with fastp, built clones with MiXCR and kept in-frame beta chains. Every entry covers one CDR3 protein and lists the most common genes and DNA from its rows. In this record, the V and J calls reflect TCRdb's handling and not the investigators' own analysis. The table for this sample lists 1.8 million or so distinct CDR3 sequences; about two fifths of them were counted only once. In total, the top ten clones hold approximately 22% of the sample.

Sequenced input: blood. The chain is made from TRBV12-3 or TRBV12-4 and TRBJ1-2, with no D gene named confidently. This TCR was recovered from a human donor in good health. This receptor has the CDR3 CASSLWTNYGYTF. The sequence in DNA is TGTGCCAGCAGTTTATGGACCAACTATGGCTACACCTTC.